These T cell receptor beta chains were read from a single sample in a study of shared clonotypes between healthy human individuals. Data came from immunoSEQ multiplex PCR; TCRdb stores just in-frame clones and leaves some out. The profile covers millions of clones, with around 96% appearing a single time and about 1.1% taken by the ten largest. The sample consisted of naive CD8+ T cells sorted from blood. The receptor source for this set is a man between 18 and 35 years old in good health. Both conserved end residues are part of each CDR3. D genes are given only for firm matches.

D gene	V gene	J gene	CDR3 protein
-	TRBV7-9	TRBJ1-4	CASSPDADREKLFF
TRBD1	TRBV6-9	TRBJ1-6	CANRQGTYNSPLHF
-	TRBV30	TRBJ1-1	CAWSGMDGMNTEAFF
-	TRBV7-9	-	CASSSPPRTPTYEQYF
-	TRBV7-2	TRBJ2-7	CASSLQTGSYEQYF
TRBD2	TRBV30	TRBJ2-3	CAWSLTSGNTDTQYF
-	TRBV19	TRBJ2-7	CASSSGAYEQYF
-	TRBV6-1	TRBJ1-3	CASTPLTGSGNTIYF
-	TRBV28	TRBJ2-5	CASSRPGEGAQETQYF
-	TRBV28	TRBJ2-7	CASSPPGRLSYEQYF
TRBD1	TRBV27	TRBJ2-7	CASGYPGQGNEQYF
-	TRBV11-2	TRBJ2-7	CASSKTVGGEQYF
-	TRBV7-9	TRBJ1-4	CASSLNTAIGEKLFF
TRBD1	TRBV7-9	TRBJ2-7	CASSFATGGYEQYF
-	TRBV11-2	TRBJ2-1	CASSHQNNEQFF
TRBD1	TRBV29-1	TRBJ1-1	CSVEGGTGGTDTEAFF
TRBD2	TRBV7-9	TRBJ2-3	CASSLPPGLARTDTQYF
TRBD2	TRBV30	TRBJ2-3	CAFEPGLAGVGTDTQYF
-	TRBV9	TRBJ1-5	CASSDRDLDQPQHF
-	TRBV5-4	TRBJ2-3	CASSLEAYLDTQYF
TRBD1	TRBV7-9	TRBJ2-5	CASSTDRARETQYF
-	TRBV10-2	TRBJ2-7	CASSEGRTTYEQYF
-	TRBV19	TRBJ1-6	CATQLDSYNSPLHF
-	TRBV5-6	TRBJ2-7	CASSLGQSSYEQYF
-	TRBV7-9	TRBJ1-5	CASSSWDSNQPQHF
TRBD1	TRBV4-2	TRBJ1-1	CASSPIPGQAITEAFF
-	TRBV6-5	TRBJ1-4	CASSYSPGDEKLFF
-	TRBV29-1	TRBJ2-3	CSVPKNPSTDTQYF
-	TRBV29-1	TRBJ2-3	CSVWADTQYF
-	TRBV9	TRBJ2-1	CASSVGREQFF
TRBD1	TRBV11-2	TRBJ2-7	CASSRPGQPYEQYF
TRBD1	TRBV7-9	TRBJ1-5	CASSLVSQGADQPQHF
-	TRBV4-1	TRBJ2-3	CASSQGLGWATDTQYF
TRBD2	TRBV5-1	TRBJ2-2	CASSLLGPGLAGGPNGELFF
TRBD1	TRBV27	TRBJ2-7	CASTPGPGTGPSYTVEQYF
-	TRBV7-9	TRBJ1-4	CASSLGTAKLFF
TRBD2	TRBV5-1	TRBJ2-1	CASSLGGGLEQFF
-	TRBV6-5	TRBJ2-7	CASSPGAEQYF
-	TRBV4-1	TRBJ2-7	CASSREEGLGHEQYF
-	TRBV4-1	TRBJ1-2	CASSHTNYGYTF
-	TRBV28	TRBJ2-7	CASSLPSRILTYEQYF
TRBD2	TRBV27	TRBJ2-1	CASGTAGTSGNNEQFF
TRBD1	TRBV28	TRBJ2-2	CASRQHTGDTGELFF
TRBD2	TRBV5-6	TRBJ2-1	CASSSTSEQFF
-	TRBV4-1	TRBJ1-2	CASSQDPSIYGYTF
TRBD1	TRBV13	TRBJ2-7	CASSPGQGRRDEQYF
-	TRBV30	TRBJ1-6	CAWSSGQANSPLHF
TRBD2	TRBV4-1	TRBJ2-5	CASSRRDGGAETQYF
-	TRBV13	TRBJ1-1	CASSLRSGLTEAFF
-	TRBV6-5	TRBJ2-7	CASSYSGGLSDEQYF
-	TRBV5-1	TRBJ1-4	CASSLNVGGLGDEKLFF
-	TRBV5-6	TRBJ2-7	CASSLYSVYEQYF
-	TRBV9	TRBJ2-7	CASSVASGTGYEQYF
TRBD1	TRBV28	TRBJ2-1	CASSFTGDNEQFF